This TCR beta chain was identified in a study of blood T cells in healthy people across ages. Study-wide results and caveats: The recorded TCR beta diversity per million T cells decreased in a roughly linear manner with age.

A sample-barcoded 5' primer and a J-beta primer mix were used in a second PCR of about 6 to 12 cycles. MiXCR was run by TCRdb on the 5' RACE reads, yielding one entry per CDR3 protein. Of hundreds of thousands of distinct CDR3 sequences detected, 20% to 30% appear once; the ten largest clones hold about 3%. This clonotype was found a few times. Its antigen remains unknown. The CDR3 is 14 residues long. Looked up from germline, CDR1 is MNHNY and CDR2 is SVGAGI (reference sequence). These same data were also listed under a study on T cells of mothers and their children.

The clonotype originates from a boy between 5 and 17 years old in good health. The chain recombines TRBV6-6 with TRBJ2-1, with D hard to call. The DNA end favors TRBJ2-7, so the J call may be wrong. What was sequenced was blood. In DNA form, the CDR3 reads TGTGCCAGCAGTACGGAAGGCGGTTCCTACGAGCAGTACTTC. Translating gives CASSTEGGSYEQYF.